This T cell receptor (beta chain) appears in the sequencing data of a study of T cell responses to AZD1222 COVID-19 vaccine. The germline gives CDR1 SGHRS, CDR2 YFSETQ. This CDR3 has 17 amino acids. The germline V and J ends were trimmed by 3 bases and 0 bases, with 18 bases remaining between them. The protocol was immunoSEQ multiplex PCR, while the TCRdb copy is restricted to in-frame clones and leaves out a portion. The table lists more than 85,000 clones, 88% of them singletons, with 15% to 20% in the top ten. The sequencing here drew on peripheral blood, taken on day 0 of AZD1222 vaccination. The chain uses TRBV5-1 and TRBJ1-1; D is perhaps TRBD1 (6 bases). The source is an adult in good health. The CDR3 DNA reads TGCGCCAGCAGCTCCGCACCCCTAGACAGGATGAACACTGAAGCTTTCTTT. This codes for CASSSAPLDRMNTEAFF.